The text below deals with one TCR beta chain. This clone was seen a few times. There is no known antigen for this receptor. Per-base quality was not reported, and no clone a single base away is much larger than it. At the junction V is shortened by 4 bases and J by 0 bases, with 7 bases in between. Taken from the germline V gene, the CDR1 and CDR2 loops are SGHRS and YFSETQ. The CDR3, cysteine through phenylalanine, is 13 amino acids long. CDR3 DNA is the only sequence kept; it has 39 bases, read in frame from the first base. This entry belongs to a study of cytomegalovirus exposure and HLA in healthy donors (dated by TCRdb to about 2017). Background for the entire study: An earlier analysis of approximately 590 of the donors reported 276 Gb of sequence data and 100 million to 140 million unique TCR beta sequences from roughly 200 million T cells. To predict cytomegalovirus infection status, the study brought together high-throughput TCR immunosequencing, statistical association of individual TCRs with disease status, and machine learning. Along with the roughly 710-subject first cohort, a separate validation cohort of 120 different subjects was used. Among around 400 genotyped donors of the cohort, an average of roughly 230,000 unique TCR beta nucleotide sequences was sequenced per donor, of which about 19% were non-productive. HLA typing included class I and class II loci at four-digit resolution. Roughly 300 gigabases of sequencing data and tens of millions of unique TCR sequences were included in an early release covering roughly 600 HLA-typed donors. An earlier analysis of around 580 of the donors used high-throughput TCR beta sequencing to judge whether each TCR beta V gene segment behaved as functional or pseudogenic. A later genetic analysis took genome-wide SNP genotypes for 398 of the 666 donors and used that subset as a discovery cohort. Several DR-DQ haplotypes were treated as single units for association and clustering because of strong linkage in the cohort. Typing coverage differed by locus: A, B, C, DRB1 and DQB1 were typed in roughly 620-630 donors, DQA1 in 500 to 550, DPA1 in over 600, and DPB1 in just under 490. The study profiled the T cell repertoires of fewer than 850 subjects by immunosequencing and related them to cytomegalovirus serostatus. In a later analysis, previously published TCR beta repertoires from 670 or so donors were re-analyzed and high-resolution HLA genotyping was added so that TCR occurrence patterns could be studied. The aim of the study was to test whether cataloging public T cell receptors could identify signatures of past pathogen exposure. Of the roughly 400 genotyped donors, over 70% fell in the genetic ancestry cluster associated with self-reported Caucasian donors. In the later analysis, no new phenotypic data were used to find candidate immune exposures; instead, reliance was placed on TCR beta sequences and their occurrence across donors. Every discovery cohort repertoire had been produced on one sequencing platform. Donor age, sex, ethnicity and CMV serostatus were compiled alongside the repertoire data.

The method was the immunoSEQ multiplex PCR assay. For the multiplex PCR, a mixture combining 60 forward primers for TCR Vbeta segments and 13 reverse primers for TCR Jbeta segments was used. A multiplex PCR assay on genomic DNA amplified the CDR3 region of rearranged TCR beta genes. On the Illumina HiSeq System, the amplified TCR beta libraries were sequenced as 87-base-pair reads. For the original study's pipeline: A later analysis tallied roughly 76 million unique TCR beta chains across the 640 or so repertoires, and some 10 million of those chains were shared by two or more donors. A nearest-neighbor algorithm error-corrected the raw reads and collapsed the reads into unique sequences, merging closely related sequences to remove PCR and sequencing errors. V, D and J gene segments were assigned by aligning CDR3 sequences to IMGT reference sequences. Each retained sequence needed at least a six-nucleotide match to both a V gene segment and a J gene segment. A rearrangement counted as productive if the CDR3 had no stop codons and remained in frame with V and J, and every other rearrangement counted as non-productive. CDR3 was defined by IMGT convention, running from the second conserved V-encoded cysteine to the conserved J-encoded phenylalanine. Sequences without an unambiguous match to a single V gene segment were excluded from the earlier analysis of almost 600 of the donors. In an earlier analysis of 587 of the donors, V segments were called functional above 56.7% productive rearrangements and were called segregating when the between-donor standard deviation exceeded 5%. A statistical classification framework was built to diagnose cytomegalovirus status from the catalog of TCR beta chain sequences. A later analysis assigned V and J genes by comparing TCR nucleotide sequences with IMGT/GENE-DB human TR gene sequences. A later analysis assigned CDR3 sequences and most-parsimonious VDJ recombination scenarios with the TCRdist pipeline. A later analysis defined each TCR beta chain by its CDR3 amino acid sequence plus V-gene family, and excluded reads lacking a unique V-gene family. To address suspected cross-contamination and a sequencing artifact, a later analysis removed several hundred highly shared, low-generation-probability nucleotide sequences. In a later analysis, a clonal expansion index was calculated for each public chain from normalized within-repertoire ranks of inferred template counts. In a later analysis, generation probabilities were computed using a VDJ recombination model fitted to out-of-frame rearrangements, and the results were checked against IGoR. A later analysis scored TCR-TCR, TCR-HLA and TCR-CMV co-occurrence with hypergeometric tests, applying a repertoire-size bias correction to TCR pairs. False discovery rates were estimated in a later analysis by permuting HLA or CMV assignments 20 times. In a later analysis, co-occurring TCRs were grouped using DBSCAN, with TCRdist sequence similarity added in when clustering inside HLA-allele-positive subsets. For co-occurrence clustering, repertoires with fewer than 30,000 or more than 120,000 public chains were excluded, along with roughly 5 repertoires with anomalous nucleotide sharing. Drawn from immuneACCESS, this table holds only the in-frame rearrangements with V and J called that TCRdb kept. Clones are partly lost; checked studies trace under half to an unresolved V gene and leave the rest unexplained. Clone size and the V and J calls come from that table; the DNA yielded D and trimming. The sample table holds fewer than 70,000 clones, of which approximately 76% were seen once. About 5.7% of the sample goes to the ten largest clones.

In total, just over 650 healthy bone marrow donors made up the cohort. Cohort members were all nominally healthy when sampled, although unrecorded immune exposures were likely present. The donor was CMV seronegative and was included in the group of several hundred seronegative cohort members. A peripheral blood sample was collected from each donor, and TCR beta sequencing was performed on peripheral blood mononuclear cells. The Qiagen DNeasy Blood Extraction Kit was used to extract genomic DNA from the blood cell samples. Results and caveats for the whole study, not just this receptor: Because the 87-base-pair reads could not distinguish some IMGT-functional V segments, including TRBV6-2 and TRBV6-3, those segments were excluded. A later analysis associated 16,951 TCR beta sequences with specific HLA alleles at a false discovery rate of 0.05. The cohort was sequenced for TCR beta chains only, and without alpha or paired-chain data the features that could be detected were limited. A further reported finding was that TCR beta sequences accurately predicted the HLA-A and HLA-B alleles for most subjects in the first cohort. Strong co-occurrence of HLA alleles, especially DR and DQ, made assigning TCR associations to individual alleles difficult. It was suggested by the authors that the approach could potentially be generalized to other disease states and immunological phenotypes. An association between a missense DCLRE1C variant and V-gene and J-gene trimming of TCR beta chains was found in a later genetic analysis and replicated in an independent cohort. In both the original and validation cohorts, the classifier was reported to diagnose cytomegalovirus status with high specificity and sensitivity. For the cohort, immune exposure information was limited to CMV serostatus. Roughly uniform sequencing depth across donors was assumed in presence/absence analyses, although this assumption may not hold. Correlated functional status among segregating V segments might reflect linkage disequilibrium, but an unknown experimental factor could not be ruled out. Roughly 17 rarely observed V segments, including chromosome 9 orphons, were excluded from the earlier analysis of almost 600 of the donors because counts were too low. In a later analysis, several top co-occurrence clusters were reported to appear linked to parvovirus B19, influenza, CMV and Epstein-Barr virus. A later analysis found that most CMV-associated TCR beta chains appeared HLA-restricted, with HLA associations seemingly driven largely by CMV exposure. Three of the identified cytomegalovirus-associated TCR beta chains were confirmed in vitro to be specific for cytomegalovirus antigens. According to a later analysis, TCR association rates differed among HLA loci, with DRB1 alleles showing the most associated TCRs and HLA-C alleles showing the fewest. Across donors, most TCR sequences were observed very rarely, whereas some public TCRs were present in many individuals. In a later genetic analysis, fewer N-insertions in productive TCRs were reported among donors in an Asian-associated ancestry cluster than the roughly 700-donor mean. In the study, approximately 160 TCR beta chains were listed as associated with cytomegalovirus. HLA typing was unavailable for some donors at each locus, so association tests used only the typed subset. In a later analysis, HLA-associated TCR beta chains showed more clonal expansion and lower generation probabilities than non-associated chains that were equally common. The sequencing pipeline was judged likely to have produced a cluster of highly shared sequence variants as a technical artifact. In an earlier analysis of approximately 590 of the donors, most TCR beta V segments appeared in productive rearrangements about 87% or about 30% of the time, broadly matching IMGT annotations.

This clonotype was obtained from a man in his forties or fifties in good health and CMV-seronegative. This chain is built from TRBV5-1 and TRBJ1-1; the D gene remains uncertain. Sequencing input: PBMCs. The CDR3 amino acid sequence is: CASSLRLNTEAFF. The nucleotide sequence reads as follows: TGCGCCAGCAGCCTCCGGTTGAACACTGAAGCTTTCTTT.